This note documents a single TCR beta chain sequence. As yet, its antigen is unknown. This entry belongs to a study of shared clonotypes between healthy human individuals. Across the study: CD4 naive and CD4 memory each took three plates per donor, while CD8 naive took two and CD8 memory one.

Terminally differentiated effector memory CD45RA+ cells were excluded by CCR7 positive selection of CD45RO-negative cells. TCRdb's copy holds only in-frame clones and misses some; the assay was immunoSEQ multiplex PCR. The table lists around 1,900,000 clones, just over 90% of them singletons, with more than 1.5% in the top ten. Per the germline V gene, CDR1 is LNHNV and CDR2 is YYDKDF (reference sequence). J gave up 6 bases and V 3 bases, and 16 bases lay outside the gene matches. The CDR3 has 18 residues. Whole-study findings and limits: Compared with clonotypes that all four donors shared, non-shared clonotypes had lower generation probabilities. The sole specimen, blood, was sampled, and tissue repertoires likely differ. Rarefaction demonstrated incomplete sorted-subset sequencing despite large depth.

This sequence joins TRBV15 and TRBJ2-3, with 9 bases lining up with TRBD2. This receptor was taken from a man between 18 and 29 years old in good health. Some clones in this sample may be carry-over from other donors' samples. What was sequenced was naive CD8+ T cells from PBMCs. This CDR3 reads CATSSLPPNSGRRDTQYF. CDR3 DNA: TGTGCCACCAGCAGCCTCCCACCCAATAGCGGGAGAAGGGATACGCAGTATTTT.